This is a list of T cell receptor beta chains from one sample in a study of cytomegalovirus exposure and HLA in healthy donors. Assay: immunoSEQ multiplex PCR; the TCRdb copy retains only in-frame clones and omits some. The sample shows over 200,000 clones, 65% to 85% of them seen only once. The sequenced sample consisted of PBMCs. The receptor set was obtained from a woman aged 25 to 39 in good health and CMV-seropositive. Both conserved end residues are part of each CDR3. The order of the fields is J gene, CDR3 length, V gene, clone size, D gene, CDR3 protein, CDR3 DNA. D genes are given only for firm matches. The size field is filled for only some rows; it gives once, few, many or a size class.

TRBJ2-7,13,TRBV6-5,NA,TRBD1,CASISDRGYEQYF,TGTGCCAGCATCTCGGACAGGGGTTACGAGCAGTACTTC
TRBJ2-3,11,TRBV20-1,few,NA,CSAQIEDTQYF,TGCAGTGCCCAGATAGAAGATACGCAGTATTTT
TRBJ2-7,15,TRBV28,NA,NA,CASSSDTHRAYEQYF,TGTGCCAGCAGTTCGGACACTCACCGAGCCTACGAGCAGTACTTC
TRBJ2-7,15,TRBV19,NA,NA,CASSIERDGSYEQYF,TGTGCCAGTAGTATTGAGAGGGACGGAAGCTACGAGCAGTACTTC
TRBJ2-7,15,TRBV2,NA,TRBD2,CASSPIAGGAYEQYF,TGTGCCAGCAGTCCCATAGCGGGAGGCGCGTACGAGCAGTACTTC
TRBJ2-7,15,TRBV27,NA,NA,CASSIGLPSRYEQYF,TGTGCCAGCAGTATAGGGTTACCTAGTCGATACGAGCAGTACTTC
TRBJ2-3,18,TRBV2,NA,TRBD2,CASSGRLAGGGPTDTQYF,TGTGCCAGCAGTGGGCGACTAGCGGGAGGTGGACCCACAGATACGCAGTATTTT
TRBJ1-5,15,TRBV2,NA,TRBD1,CASRPGTGGNQPQHF,TGTGCCAGCAGACCAGGGACAGGGGGCAATCAGCCCCAGCATTTT
TRBJ2-5,15,TRBV6-1,few,TRBD2,CASSAVAGGSETQYF,TGTGCCAGCAGTGCCGTAGCGGGAGGTTCGGAGACCCAGTACTTC
TRBJ1-1,13,TRBV2,NA,NA,CASSDPGRAEAFF,TGTGCCAGCAGTGACCCGGGTCGGGCTGAAGCTTTCTTT
TRBJ2-7,13,TRBV14,NA,NA,CASSQGRAYEQYF,TGTGCCAGCAGCCAAGGACGGGCCTACGAGCAGTACTTC
TRBJ2-1,18,TRBV9,few,TRBD2,CASSDSKVGGLENNEQFF,TGTGCCAGCAGCGACTCGAAGGTAGGGGGACTAGAGAACAATGAGCAGTTCTTC
TRBJ1-2,15,TRBV5-1,NA,NA,CASSLGAQTNYGYTF,TGCGCCAGCAGCTTGGGTGCACAGACAAACTATGGCTACACCTTC
TRBJ2-1,14,TRBV19,NA,NA,CASSPLPGWDEQFF,TGTGCCAGTAGTCCACTCCCAGGTTGGGATGAGCAGTTCTTC
TRBJ2-5,16,TRBV9,NA,TRBD1,CASSVDLGQGEETQYF,TGTGCCAGCAGCGTAGATTTGGGGCAGGGGGAGGAGACCCAGTACTTC
TRBJ2-7,13,TRBV7-8,NA,NA,CASSLRDTYEQYF,TGTGCCAGCAGCCTAAGGGACACATACGAGCAGTACTTC
TRBJ2-2,15,TRBV28,NA,TRBD2,CASGTSGRAPGELFF,TGTGCCAGCGGGACTAGCGGGAGGGCCCCCGGGGAGCTGTTTTTT
TRBJ2-2,15,TRBV19,few,TRBD1,CASMVQGARTGELFF,TGTGCCAGTATGGTACAGGGGGCGCGGACCGGGGAGCTGTTTTTT
TRBJ2-1,12,TRBV29-1,NA,NA,CSAGPSVNEQFF,TGCAGCGCTGGGCCCTCAGTGAATGAGCAGTTCTTC
TRBJ1-2,13,TRBV30,NA,NA,CAWSVGQGFGYTF,TGTGCCTGGAGTGTAGGTCAGGGCTTTGGCTACACCTTC
TRBJ2-7,14,TRBV6-1,NA,NA,CASRRTVNSYEQYF,TGTGCCAGCAGGAGGACTGTTAACTCCTACGAGCAGTACTTC
TRBJ1-1,12,TRBV7-8,NA,NA,CASSLGRAEAFF,TGTGCCAGCAGCTTAGGGCGGGCTGAAGCTTTCTTT
TRBJ1-1,13,TRBV4-1,NA,NA,CASSQNLDTEAFF,TGCGCCAGCAGCCAAAACCTGGACACTGAAGCTTTCTTT
TRBJ2-7,17,TRBV7-6,NA,TRBD2,CASSYGSARTRFHEQYF,TGTGCCAGCAGCTACGGATCGGCTAGGACTAGATTCCACGAGCAGTACTTC
TRBJ2-5,14,TRBV9,NA,NA,CASSVGVGQETQYF,TGTGCCAGCAGCGTAGGGGTAGGGCAAGAGACCCAGTACTTC
TRBJ1-1,15,TRBV4-1,NA,TRBD1,CASRMRGTGGSEAFF,TGCGCCAGTAGGATGCGCGGGACAGGGGGCTCTGAAGCTTTCTTT
TRBJ2-1,16,TRBV4-3,NA,TRBD2,CASSQTTGLARNEQFF,TGCGCCAGCAGCCAAACGACGGGACTAGCCCGCAATGAGCAGTTCTTC
TRBJ2-5,15,TRBV28,NA,NA,CASSQTGYNQETQYF,TGTGCCAGCAGTCAAACAGGGTATAACCAAGAGACCCAGTACTTC
TRBJ1-1,14,TRBV7-3,once,TRBD1,CASSSNRGTTEAFF,TGTGCCAGCAGCAGCAACAGGGGGACCACTGAAGCTTTCTTT
TRBJ2-5,15,TRBV27,NA,NA,CASSSLDSGSETQYF,TGTGCCAGCAGTTCACTCGATTCAGGGTCGGAGACCCAGTACTTC
TRBJ2-7,14,TRBV11-2,NA,NA,CASSLVLAPYEQYF,TGTGCCAGCAGCTTAGTTTTAGCCCCCTACGAGCAGTACTTC
TRBJ2-2,15,TRBV27,NA,NA,CASSLLQGVTGELFF,TGTGCCAGCAGTTTGTTGCAGGGAGTAACCGGGGAGCTGTTTTTT
TRBJ1-2,15,TRBV7-8,NA,TRBD1,CASSLDPGQDYGYTF,TGTGCCAGCAGCTTAGACCCCGGACAGGACTATGGCTACACCTTC
TRBJ2-3,14,TRBV6-5,NA,NA,CASSYSRGADTQYF,TGTGCCAGCAGTTACTCAAGAGGAGCAGATACGCAGTATTTT
TRBJ2-3,11,TRBV29-1,NA,NA,CSVPGRNTQYF,TGCAGCGTTCCAGGCCGAAATACGCAGTATTTT
TRBJ2-7,15,TRBV27,once,TRBD2,CASSPRSGSLYEQYF,TGTGCCAGCAGTCCCCGGAGCGGGAGTTTGTACGAGCAGTACTTC
TRBJ2-5,15,TRBV5-1,NA,TRBD1,CASSLEGTAQETQYF,TGCGCCAGCAGCTTGGAAGGGACAGCTCAAGAGACCCAGTACTTC
TRBJ2-3,16,TRBV21-1,NA,NA,CASSKGQGARTDTQYF,TGTGCCAGCAGCAAAGGTCAGGGGGCAAGAACAGATACGCAGTATTTT
TRBJ2-3,13,TRBV9,NA,NA,CASSGAPTDTQYF,TGTGCCAGCAGCGGGGCCCCGACAGATACGCAGTATTTT
TRBJ2-7,12,TRBV5-1,NA,TRBD1,CASSLAGGEQYF,TGCGCCAGCAGCTTGGCAGGGGGCGAGCAGTACTTC